This T cell receptor (beta chain) was sequenced in a study of T cell responses to AZD1222 COVID-19 vaccine (dated by TCRdb to the early 2020s). In terms of the full investigation: TCR sequencing covered over 230 trial participants: approximately 200 given two doses of AZD1222 and 26 given two doses of MenACWY control vaccine. Trial participants were enrolled by age into subgroups of 18-55, 56-69 and 70-plus years, and around 150, 28 and 57 TCR-sequenced participants, respectively, were included in these subgroups.

On the study overall, not on this receptor specifically: After two AZD1222 doses, both the breadth and the depth of spike-specific TCRs were significantly higher than at day 0 and than in MenACWY recipients. Participants were mostly white British, with more females than males. The authors suggested clonal diversity may have been underestimated. No day 14 peak-response samples were available, so repertoires were characterized only after the peak T cell response. Vaccine-associated CD4 TCRs spanned the whole spike protein, with dominant responses in regions 160-218 and 743-854. Conclusions about previously exposed vaccinees are limited because only a handful of AZD1222 recipients were SARS-CoV-2 seropositive at baseline. Nearly half of unique spike-specific TCRs reportedly recognized epitopes outside regions mutated in the B.1.351 and B.1.1.7 variants. The 56-69-year group was small, and its depth increase did not reach significance, likely because of low power.

This clone was detected once. Its antigen has not been determined. Base qualities are missing; no much larger clone stands one base away. The CDR3, cysteine through phenylalanine, is 10 amino acids long. Just CDR3 DNA is preserved here, 30 bases in frame from base 1. The germline V gene (reference sequence) specifies DFQATT as CDR1 and SNEGSKA as CDR2. The V and J ends are trimmed by 6 bases and 8 bases, leaving 8 bases between them. According to the study, the label for this sample's time point signals: about 28 days (+/-7) after the second vaccine dose. AZD1222 recipients with second doses at about 4 weeks or about 12 weeks were pooled, because spike-specific TCR depth and breadth did not differ between schedules. Vaccinee samples were obtained from the UK trials COV001 and COV002, which included a single-blind randomized controlled phase 2/3 trial of AZD1222 (ChAdOx1 nCoV-19) in healthy adults. For TCRbeta chain sequencing, PBMC samples were collected from trial participants at day 0 and at day 28 after the second dose.

The CDR3 regions of human TCRbeta chains were analyzed by immunosequencing. On the authors' methods: TCRs in the repertoires were compared against a reference library of SARS-CoV-2-specific TCRs that had been generated with the MIRA antigen-specificity platform. Breadth meant the fraction of unique TCRs that were SARS-CoV-2-associated, whereas depth meant the fraction of total T cells that were SARS-CoV-2-associated. Using the MIRA data, each spike-specific TCR was mapped to the spike region that the TCR reacts to and placed in a CD4 or CD8 class. Log10-transformed breadth and depth values were compared by one-way ANOVA with Sidak's multiple comparisons tests. Here the immuneACCESS table is served through TCRdb, limited to in-frame sequences with V and J called. Missing clones are a known gap in these copies; in checked studies unresolved V genes cover under half, and the rest lacks a known reason. That table gives V, J and clone size, and the DNA gave D and trimming. Counted in this sample were 100,000 to 130,000 clones; over 80% of them appeared once. The top ten clones comprise roughly 9% of the sample.

The source is an adult who received the AZD1222 COVID-19 vaccine. Here the sequenced sample was peripheral blood, taken 28 days after the second AZD1222 dose. The rearrangement combines TRBV20-1 with TRBJ2-1, with the D gene not confidently named. The DNA sequence follows: TGCAGTGCGGTGAACTATGAGCAGTTCTTC. Protein translation: CSAVNYEQFF.